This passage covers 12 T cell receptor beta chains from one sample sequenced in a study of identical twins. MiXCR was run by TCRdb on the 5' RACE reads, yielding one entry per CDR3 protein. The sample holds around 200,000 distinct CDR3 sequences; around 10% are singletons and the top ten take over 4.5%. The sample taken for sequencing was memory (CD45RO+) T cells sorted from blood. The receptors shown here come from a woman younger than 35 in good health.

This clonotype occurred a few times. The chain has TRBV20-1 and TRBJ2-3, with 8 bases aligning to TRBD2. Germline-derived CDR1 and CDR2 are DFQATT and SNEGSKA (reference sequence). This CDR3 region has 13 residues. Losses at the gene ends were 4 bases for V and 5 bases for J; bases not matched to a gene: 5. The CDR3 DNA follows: TGCAGTGCTATGAGCGGGAGCGGAGATACGCAGTATTTT. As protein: CSAMSGSGDTQYF.

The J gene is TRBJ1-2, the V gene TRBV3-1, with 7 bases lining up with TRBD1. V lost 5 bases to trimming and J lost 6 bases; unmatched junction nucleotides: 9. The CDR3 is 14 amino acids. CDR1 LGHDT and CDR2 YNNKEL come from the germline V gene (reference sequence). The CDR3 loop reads CASSSYRGADGYTF. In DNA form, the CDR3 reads TGTGCCAGCAGCTCGTACAGGGGAGCGGATGGCTACACCTTC.

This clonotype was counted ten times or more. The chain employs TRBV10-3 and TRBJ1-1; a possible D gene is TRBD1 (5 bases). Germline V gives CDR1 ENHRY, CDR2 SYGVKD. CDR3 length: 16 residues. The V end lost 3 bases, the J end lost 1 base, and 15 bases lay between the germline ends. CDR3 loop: CAISESQGAGNTEAFF. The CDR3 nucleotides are TGTGCCATCAGTGAATCTCAGGGCGCAGGGAACACTGAAGCTTTCTTT.

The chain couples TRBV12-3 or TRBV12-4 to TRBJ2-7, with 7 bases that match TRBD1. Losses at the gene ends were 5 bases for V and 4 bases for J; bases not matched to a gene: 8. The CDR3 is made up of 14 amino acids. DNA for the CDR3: TGTGCCAGCAGTCCCACAGGGGTTGGGTACGAGCAGTACTTC. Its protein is CASSPTGVGYEQYF.

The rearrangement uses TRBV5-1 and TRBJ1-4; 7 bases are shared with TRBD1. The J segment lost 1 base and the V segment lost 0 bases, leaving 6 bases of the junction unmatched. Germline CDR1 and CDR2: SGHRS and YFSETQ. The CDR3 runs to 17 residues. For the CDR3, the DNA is TGCGCCAGCAGCTTGGACAGGGGTTCGTTAACTAATGAAAAACTGTTTTTT. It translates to CASSLDRGSLTNEKLFF.

This CDR3 is CASSPFRGAADTQYF. The CDR3 nucleotides are TGTGCCAGCAGTCCCTTCCGGGGGGCCGCAGATACGCAGTATTTT. This chain uses TRBV11-3 with TRBJ2-3, with D maybe TRBD2 (7 bases). Trimming cost V 6 bases and J 4 bases, with 17 bases left between them. CDR1 and CDR2 from the germline V gene are SGHNT and YENEEA. The CDR3 loop spans 15 amino acids.

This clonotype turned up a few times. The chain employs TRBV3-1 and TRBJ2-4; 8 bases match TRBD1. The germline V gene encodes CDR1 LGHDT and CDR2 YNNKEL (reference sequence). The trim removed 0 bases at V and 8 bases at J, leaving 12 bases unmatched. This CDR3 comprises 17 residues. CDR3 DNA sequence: TGTGCCAGCAGCCAAGATTGGGGCAGGGGGCACCGAGACATTCAGTACTTC. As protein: CASSQDWGRGHRDIQYF.

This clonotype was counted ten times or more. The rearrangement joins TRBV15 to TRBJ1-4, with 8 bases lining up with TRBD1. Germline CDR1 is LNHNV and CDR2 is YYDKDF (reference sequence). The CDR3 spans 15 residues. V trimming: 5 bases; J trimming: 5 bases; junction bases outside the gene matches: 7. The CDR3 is CATSARDRPNEKLFF. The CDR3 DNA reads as TGTGCCACCAGCGCTAGGGACAGGCCAAATGAAAAACTGTTTTTT.

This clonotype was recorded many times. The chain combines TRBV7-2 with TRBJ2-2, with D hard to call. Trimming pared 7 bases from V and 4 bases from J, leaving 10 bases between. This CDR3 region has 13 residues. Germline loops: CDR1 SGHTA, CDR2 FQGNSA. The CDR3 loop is CASKTGPTGELFF. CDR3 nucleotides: TGTGCCAGCAAAACCGGACCCACCGGGGAGCTGTTTTTT.

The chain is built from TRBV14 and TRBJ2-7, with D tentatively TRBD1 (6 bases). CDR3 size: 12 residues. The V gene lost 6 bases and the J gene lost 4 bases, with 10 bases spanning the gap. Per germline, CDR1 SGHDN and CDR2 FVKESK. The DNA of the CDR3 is TGTGCCAGCAGTTCGGACAGATACGAGCAGTACTTC. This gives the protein CASSSDRYEQYF.

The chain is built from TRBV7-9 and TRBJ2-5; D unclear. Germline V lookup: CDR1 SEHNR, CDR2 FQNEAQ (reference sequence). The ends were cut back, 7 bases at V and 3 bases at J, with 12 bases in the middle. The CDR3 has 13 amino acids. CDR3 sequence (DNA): TGTGCCAGCAACACGCGGCCTGAAGAGACCCAGTACTTC. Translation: CASNTRPEETQYF. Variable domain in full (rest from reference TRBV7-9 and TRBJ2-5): DTGVSQNPRHKITKRGQNVTFRCDPISEHNRLYWYRQTLGQGPEFLTYFQNEAQLEKSRLLSDRFSAERPKGSFSTLEIQRTEQGDSAMYLCASNTRPEETQYFGPGTRLLVL.

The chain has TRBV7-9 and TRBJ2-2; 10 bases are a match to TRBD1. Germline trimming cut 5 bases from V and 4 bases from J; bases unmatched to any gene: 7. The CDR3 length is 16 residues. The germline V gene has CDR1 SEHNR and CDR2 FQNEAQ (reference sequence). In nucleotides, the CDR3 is TGTGCCAGCAGCCCCCAAGGGACAGGGGCCACCGGGGAGCTGTTTTTT. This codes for CASSPQGTGATGELFF. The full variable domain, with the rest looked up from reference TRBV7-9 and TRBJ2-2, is DTGVSQNPRHKITKRGQNVTFRCDPISEHNRLYWYRQTLGQGPEFLTYFQNEAQLEKSRLLSDRFSAERPKGSFSTLEIQRTEQGDSAMYLCASSPQGTGATGELFFGEGSRLTVL.